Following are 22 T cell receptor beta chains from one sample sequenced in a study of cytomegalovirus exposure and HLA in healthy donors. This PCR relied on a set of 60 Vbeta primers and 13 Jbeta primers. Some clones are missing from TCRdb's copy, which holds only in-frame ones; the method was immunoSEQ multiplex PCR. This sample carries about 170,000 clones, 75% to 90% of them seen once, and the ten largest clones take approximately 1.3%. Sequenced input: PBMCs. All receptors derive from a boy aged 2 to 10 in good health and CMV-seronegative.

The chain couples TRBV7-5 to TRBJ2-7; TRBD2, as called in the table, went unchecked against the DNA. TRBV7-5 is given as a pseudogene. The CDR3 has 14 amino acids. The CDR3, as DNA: TGTGCCAGAAGCTTAGCAGCTGCTCACTACGAGCAGTACGTC. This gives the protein CARSLAAAHYEQYV.

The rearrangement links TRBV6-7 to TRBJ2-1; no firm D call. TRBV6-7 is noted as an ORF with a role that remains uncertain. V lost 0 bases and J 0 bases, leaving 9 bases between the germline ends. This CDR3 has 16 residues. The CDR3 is CASSYSRAISYNEQFF. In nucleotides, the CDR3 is TGTGCCAGCAGTTACTCCAGAGCGATCTCCTACAATGAGCAGTTCTTC.

CDR3 region: CASSYGTGGSGNTIYF. Here the CDR3 DNA reads TGTGCCAGCAGTTACGGGACAGGGGGATCTGGAAACACCATATATTTT. The chain uses TRBV6-6 and TRBJ1-3, with 11 bases fitting TRBD1. Trimming cost V 2 bases and J 1 base; bases outside gene matches: 1. Germline CDR1 MNHNY, CDR2 SVGAGI (reference sequence). The CDR3 is made up of 16 amino acids.

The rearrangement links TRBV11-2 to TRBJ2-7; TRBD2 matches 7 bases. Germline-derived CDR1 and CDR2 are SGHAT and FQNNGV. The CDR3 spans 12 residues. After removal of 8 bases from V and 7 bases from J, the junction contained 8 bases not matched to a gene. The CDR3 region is CASSKGAGEQYV. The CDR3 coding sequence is TGTGCCAGCTCTAAAGGAGCGGGGGAGCAGTACGTC.

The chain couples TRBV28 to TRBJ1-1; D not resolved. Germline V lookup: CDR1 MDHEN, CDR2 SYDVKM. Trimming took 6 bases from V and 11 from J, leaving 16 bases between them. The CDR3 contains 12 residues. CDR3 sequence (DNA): TGTGCCAGCAGCCCCAAACACCAGTTGGCTTTCTTT. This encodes CASSPKHQLAFF.

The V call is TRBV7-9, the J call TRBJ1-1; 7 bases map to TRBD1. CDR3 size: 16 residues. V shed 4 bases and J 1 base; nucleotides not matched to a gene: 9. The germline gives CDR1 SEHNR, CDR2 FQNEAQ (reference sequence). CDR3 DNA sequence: TGTGCCAGCAGCTCGTCCCGGGACAGTGAGAACACTGAAGCTTTCTTT. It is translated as CASSSSRDSENTEAFF.

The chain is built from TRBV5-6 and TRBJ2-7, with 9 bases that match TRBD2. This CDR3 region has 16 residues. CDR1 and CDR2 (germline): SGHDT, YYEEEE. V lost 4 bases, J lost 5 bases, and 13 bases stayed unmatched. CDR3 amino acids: CASSPNLAGTIHEQYV. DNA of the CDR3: TGTGCCAGCAGCCCTAACCTAGCGGGGACCATCCACGAGCAGTACGTC.

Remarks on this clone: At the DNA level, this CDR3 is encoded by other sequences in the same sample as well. As DNA, the CDR3 is TGTGCCAGCAACCCGGGACAGGGCAACTATGGCTACACCTTC. Encoded protein: CASNPGQGNYGYTF. The gene calls are TRBV6-1 and TRBJ1-2; 9 nucleotides align to TRBD1. V was pared by 7 bases and J by 2 bases, with 5 bases of the junction left unmatched. The CDR3 sequence is 14 residues long. Germline V lookup: CDR1 MNHNS, CDR2 SASEGT.

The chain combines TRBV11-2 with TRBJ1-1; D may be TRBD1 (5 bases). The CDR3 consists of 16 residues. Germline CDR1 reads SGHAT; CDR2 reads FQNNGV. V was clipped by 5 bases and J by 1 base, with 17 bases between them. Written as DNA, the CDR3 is TGTGCCAGCAGCCCCCTGGGGGGTAGCGCGAACACTGAAGCTTTCTTT. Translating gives CASSPLGGSANTEAFF.

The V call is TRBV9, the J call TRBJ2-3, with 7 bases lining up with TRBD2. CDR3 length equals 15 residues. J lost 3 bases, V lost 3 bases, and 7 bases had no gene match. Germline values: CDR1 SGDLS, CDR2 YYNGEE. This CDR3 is CASSGTRSGTDTQYF. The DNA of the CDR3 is TGTGCCAGCAGCGGGACTAGATCAGGGACAGATACGCAGTATTTT.

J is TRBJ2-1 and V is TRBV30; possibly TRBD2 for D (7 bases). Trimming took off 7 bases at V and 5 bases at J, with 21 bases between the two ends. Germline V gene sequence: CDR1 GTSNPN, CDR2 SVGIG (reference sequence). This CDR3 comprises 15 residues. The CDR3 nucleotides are TGTGCCTACGCAAAGGTACGGGGGGCCAACAATGAGCAGTTCTTC. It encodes CAYAKVRGANNEQFF.

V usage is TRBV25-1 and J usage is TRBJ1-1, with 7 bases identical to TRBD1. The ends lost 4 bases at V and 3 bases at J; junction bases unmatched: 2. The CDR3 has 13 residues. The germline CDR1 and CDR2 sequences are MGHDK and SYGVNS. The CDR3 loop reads CASSATGDTEAFF. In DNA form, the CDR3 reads TGTGCCAGCAGTGCAACAGGGGACACTGAAGCTTTCTTT.

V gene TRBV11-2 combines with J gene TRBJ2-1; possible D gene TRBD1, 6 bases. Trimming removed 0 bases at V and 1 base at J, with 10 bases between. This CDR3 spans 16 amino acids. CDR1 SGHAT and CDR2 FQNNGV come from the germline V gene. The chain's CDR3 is CASSLETGWSYNEQFF. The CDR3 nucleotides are TGTGCCAGCAGCTTAGAAACAGGGTGGTCCTACAATGAGCAGTTCTTC.

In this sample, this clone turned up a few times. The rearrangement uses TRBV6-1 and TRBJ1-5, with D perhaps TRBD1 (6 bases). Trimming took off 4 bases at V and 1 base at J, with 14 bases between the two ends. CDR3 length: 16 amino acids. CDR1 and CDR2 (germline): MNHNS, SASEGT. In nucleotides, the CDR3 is TGTGCCAGCAGTGCTACAGGGAGGGGGAGCAATCAGCCCCAGCATTTT. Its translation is CASSATGRGSNQPQHF.

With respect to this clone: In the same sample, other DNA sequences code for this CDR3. The DNA for the CDR3 is TGCGCCAGCAGCTTAGGACAGGGGGGCACAGATACGCAGTATTTT. Its translation is CASSLGQGGTDTQYF. The V gene is TRBV5-1, the J gene TRBJ2-3; 10 bases fit TRBD1. The CDR3 is made up of 15 amino acids. After removal of 2 bases from V and 1 base from J, the junction contained 1 base not matched to a gene. The germline V gene encodes CDR1 SGHRS and CDR2 YFSETQ.

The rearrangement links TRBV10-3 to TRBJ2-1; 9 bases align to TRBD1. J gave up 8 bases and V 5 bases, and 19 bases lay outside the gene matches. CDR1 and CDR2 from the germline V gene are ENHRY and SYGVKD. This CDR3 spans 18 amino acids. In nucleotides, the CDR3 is TGTGCCATCAGTCCCACGGGACAGGGCACGAACGTTGTCGATGAGCAGTTCTTC. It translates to CAISPTGQGTNVVDEQFF.

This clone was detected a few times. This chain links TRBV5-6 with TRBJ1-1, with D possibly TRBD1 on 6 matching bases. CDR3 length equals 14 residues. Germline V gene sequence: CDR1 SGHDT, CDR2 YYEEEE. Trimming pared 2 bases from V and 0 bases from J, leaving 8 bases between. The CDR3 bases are TGTGCCAGCAGCTTAGGGGACATGAACACTGAAGCTTTCTTT. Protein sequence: CASSLGDMNTEAFF.

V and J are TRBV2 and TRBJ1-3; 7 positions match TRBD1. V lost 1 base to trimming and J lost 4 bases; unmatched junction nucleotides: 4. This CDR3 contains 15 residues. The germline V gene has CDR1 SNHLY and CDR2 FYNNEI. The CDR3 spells CASSEEGAGGNTIYF. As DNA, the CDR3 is TGTGCCAGCAGTGAAGAGGGGGCGGGCGGAAACACCATATATTTT.

CDR3 sequence: CAWAGQGSDTQYF. Here the CDR3 DNA reads TGTGCCTGGGCGGGACAGGGGTCAGATACGCAGTATTTT. The chain has TRBV30 and TRBJ2-3, with 10 bases that match TRBD1. The V gene's germline CDR1 is GTSNPN and CDR2 SVGIG (reference sequence). Trimming removed 5 bases from V and 4 bases from J; junction bases left unmatched: 3. This CDR3 has 13 residues.

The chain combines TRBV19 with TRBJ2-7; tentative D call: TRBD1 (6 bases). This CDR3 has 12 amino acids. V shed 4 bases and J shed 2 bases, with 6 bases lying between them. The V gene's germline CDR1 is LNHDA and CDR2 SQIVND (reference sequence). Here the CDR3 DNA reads TGTGCCAGTAGTAGGGGGCCCTACGAGCAGTACTTC. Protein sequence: CASSRGPYEQYF.

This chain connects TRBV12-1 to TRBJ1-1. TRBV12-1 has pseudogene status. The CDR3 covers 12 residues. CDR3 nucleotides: TGTGCCAGCAGTTCCCGGGGGACTGAAGCTTTCTTT. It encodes CASSSRGTEAFF.

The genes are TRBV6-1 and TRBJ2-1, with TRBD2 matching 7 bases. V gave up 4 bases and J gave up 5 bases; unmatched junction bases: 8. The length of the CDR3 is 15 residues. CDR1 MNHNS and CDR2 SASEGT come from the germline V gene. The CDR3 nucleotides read TGTGCCAGCAGTGGACCCGGGACTACAAACAATGAGCAGTTCTTC. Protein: CASSGPGTTNNEQFF.